Listed here are 30 T cell receptor beta chains from one sample, sequenced in a study of T-cell reconstitution after alpha-beta-depleted transplantation in children. Library preparation (for TCRbeta) was performed with unique molecular identifiers. From the PCR reads, TCRdb called clonotypes with MiXCR, one entry per CDR3 protein. The data hold approximately 400,000 distinct CDR3 sequences, with about 17% observed a single time. The sequencing here drew on PBMCs, mostly from graft donor cells, taken 360 days after TCRalphabeta/CD19-depleted stem cell transplant. These receptors all stem from a boy in the first two years of life who had a stem cell transplant for Wiskott-Aldrich syndrome, so the T cells may come from the graft donor.

This clonotype was counted a few times. V is TRBV7-9 and J is TRBJ2-7; D possibly uses TRBD1 or TRBD2 (6 bases each). Germline V gene data show CDR1 as SEHNR and CDR2 as FQNEAQ (reference sequence). This CDR3 contains 13 residues. V was pared by 1 base and J by 6 bases, with 10 bases between. CDR3 sequence (DNA): TGTGCCAGCAGCTTAGAGGGGGGATCCGAGCAGTACTTC. Residues: CASSLEGGSEQYF.

This chain links TRBV12-3 or TRBV12-4 with TRBJ1-2; D is undetermined. CDR3 length: 12 amino acids. V gave up 6 bases and J gave up 2 bases, with 7 bases separating them. CDR3 nucleotide sequence: TGTGCCAGCAGAAATAAAAACTATGGCTACACCTTC. Encoded protein: CASRNKNYGYTF.

This clonotype has only a few counts. V gene TRBV2 combines with J gene TRBJ1-1, with TRBD1 matching over 7 bases. The V and J ends lost 3 bases and 0 bases, in that order; junction bases with no gene match: 10. This CDR3 has 17 amino acids. CDR1 and CDR2 from the germline V gene are SNHLY and FYNNEI. The CDR3 DNA sequence: TGTGCCAGCAGTGATACAGGGGATCCTTTGATGAACACTGAAGCTTTCTTT. It codes for CASSDTGDPLMNTEAFF.

This clonotype appeared a few times. This chain links TRBV7-9 with TRBJ2-1; D unresolved. The CDR3 has 15 amino acids. The germline gives CDR1 SEHNR, CDR2 FQNEAQ (reference sequence). V gave up 2 bases and J gave up 6 bases, with 14 bases separating them. This chain's CDR3 is CASSLSESSVNEQFF. The CDR3 DNA reads as TGTGCCAGCAGCTTATCGGAGTCCAGTGTCAATGAGCAGTTCTTC.

The CDR3 loop is CATSMLQGPSPLYGYTF. The CDR3 coding sequence is TGTGCCACCAGCATGCTACAGGGGCCCAGTCCTCTTTATGGCTACACCTTC. The chain uses TRBV15 and TRBJ1-2; 7 positions agree with TRBD1. The V and J ends lost 4 bases and 5 bases, in that order; junction bases with no gene match: 16. CDR1 is LNHNV, CDR2 YYDKDF, per germline (reference sequence). This CDR3 is built from 17 residues.

Here the CDR3 reads CASTLGGGLSQDTQYF. DNA of the CDR3: TGTGCCAGCACCCTGGGGGGGGGCCTTTCGCAGGATACGCAGTATTTT. The chain joins TRBV28 to TRBJ2-3, with D possibly matching TRBD2 (7 bases). CDR1 and CDR2 (germline): MDHEN, SYDVKM. This CDR3 is built from 16 residues. The V and J ends lost 7 bases and 6 bases respectively, with 23 bases between them.

This chain joins TRBV19 and TRBJ2-7; TRBD1 matches at 10 bases. V shed 7 bases and J 3 bases; nucleotides not matched to a gene: 3. Germline values: CDR1 LNHDA, CDR2 SQIVND (reference sequence). There are 13 residues in the CDR3. CDR3 nucleotide sequence: TGTGCCAGTAAGGGACAGGGGATCTACGAGCAGTACTTC. This sequence encodes CASKGQGIYEQYF.

V is TRBV10-3 and J is TRBJ2-1; D not certain. Deletions cut 3 bases from V and 4 bases from J, with 7 bases between. Germline CDR1 and CDR2: ENHRY and SYGVKD. The CDR3 covers 13 residues. This CDR3 is CAISDGPYNEQFF. The DNA of the CDR3 is TGTGCCATCAGTGACGGGCCTTACAATGAGCAGTTCTTC.

J is TRBJ2-1 and V is TRBV9; no clear D gene. The length of the CDR3 is 15 residues. V gave up 0 bases and J gave up 6 bases, with 13 bases separating them. CDR1 and CDR2 (germline): SGDLS, YYNGEE. CDR3 loop: CASSVAMLVSNEQFF. CDR3 sequence (DNA): TGTGCCAGCAGCGTAGCTATGCTAGTTTCCAATGAGCAGTTCTTC.

The chain recombines TRBV7-9 with TRBJ2-1; 14 bases are shared with TRBD2. CDR1 and CDR2 from the germline V gene are SEHNR and FQNEAQ (reference sequence). CDR3 length: 17 residues. Trimming cost V 2 bases and J 9 bases; bases outside gene matches: 9. CDR3 in amino acids: CASSLPWTSGRSTEQFF. Here the CDR3 DNA reads TGTGCCAGCAGCTTACCGTGGACTAGCGGGAGGTCTACTGAGCAGTTCTTC.

The chain recombines TRBV12-3 or TRBV12-4 with TRBJ1-5, with 8 positions matching TRBD1. J lost 7 bases, V lost 3 bases, and 8 bases had no gene match. CDR3 size: 15 residues. The CDR3 DNA sequence: TGTGCCAGCAGTTTCCGAGACAGGGGTGGACAGCCCCAGCATTTT. It encodes CASSFRDRGGQPQHF.

The J gene is TRBJ2-1, the V gene TRBV9; 7 bases fit TRBD1. The V segment lost 4 bases and the J segment 5 bases; nucleotides outside the gene matches: 12. Germline V gene lookup returns CDR1 SGDLS and CDR2 YYNGEE. There are 16 residues in the CDR3. The CDR3 nucleotides are TGTGCCAGCAGCACAACCGAGACAGGGATCCACAATGAGCAGTTCTTC. It translates to CASSTTETGIHNEQFF.

The V gene is TRBV20-1, the J gene TRBJ2-5; 8 positions match TRBD1. J lost 3 bases, V lost 5 bases, and 5 bases had no gene match. There are 13 residues in the CDR3. Germline lookup yields CDR1 DFQATT and CDR2 SNEGSKA (reference sequence). The CDR3 loop reads CSAPQDREETQYF. As DNA, the CDR3 is TGCAGTGCTCCCCAGGACAGGGAAGAGACCCAGTACTTC.

This chain connects TRBV9 to TRBJ2-2, with D maybe TRBD1 (5 bases). The CDR3 totals 14 residues. Per germline, CDR1 SGDLS and CDR2 YYNGEE. Trimming shortened V by 7 bases and J by 4 bases, and 14 bases separated the two germline ends. The CDR3 DNA is TGTGCCAGCGGACCGACAGTCTTCACCGGGGAGCTGTTTTTT. Translation: CASGPTVFTGELFF.

This clonotype occurred a few times. The V gene is TRBV20-1, the J gene TRBJ2-2, with 8 bases lining up with TRBD2. This CDR3 region has 14 residues. CDR1 is DFQATT, CDR2 SNEGSKA, per germline (reference sequence). V was pared by 3 bases and J by 5 bases, with 5 bases of the junction left unmatched. The CDR3 coding sequence is TGCAGTGCTAGGGGCCGGGGGGGAACCGGGGAGCTGTTTTTT. It specifies CSARGRGGTGELFF.

This clonotype has just a few counts. The chain has TRBV10-3 and TRBJ2-7, with D unclear. The CDR3 extends over 14 amino acids. Trimming pared 2 bases from V and 4 bases from J, leaving 12 bases between. The germline CDR1 and CDR2 sequences are ENHRY and SYGVKD. DNA of the CDR3: TGTGCCATCAGTGAGGGGGTCTTGGAGTACGAGCAGTACTTC. This gives the protein CAISEGVLEYEQYF.

V usage is TRBV25-1 and J usage is TRBJ2-1; 8 bases map to TRBD2. V was pared by 8 bases and J by 7 bases, with 7 bases of the junction left unmatched. The CDR3 is 13 amino acids. CDR1 and CDR2 (germline): MGHDK, SYGVNS. The CDR3 sequence is CASPPRGGNEQFF. The CDR3 DNA reads as TGTGCCAGCCCCCCACGGGGGGGGAATGAGCAGTTCTTC.

This chain links TRBV18 with TRBJ1-6; tentative D call: TRBD1 (5 bases). Germline V gene sequence: CDR1 KGHSH, CDR2 LQKENI. CDR3 length: 14 amino acids. V lost 1 base to trimming and J lost 7 bases, with 8 bases between them. The CDR3 loop is CASSPRDRNSPLHF. The CDR3 DNA sequence: TGTGCCAGCTCACCACGGGACCGAAATTCACCCCTCCACTTT.

V is TRBV29-1 and J is TRBJ2-7; D might be TRBD1 (7 bases). Trimming stripped 6 bases from V and 7 bases from J, with 28 bases between. This CDR3 spans 16 amino acids. Germline assignment: CDR1 SQVTM and CDR2 ANQGSEA. The CDR3 DNA follows: TGCAGCGTCCAGGGGGAAACCTTTGCGGGGCGGTTGGAGCAGTACTTC. This encodes CSVQGETFAGRLEQYF.

This clonotype was counted between two and nine times. V and J are TRBV11-2 and TRBJ2-1; TRBD2 aligns across 13 bases. Trimming took 4 bases from V and 0 from J; bases not matched to a gene: 6. This CDR3 has 18 amino acids. CDR1 SGHAT and CDR2 FQNNGV come from the germline V gene. The CDR3 nucleotides read TGTGCCAGCAGCTCCTTAGGGACTAGCGGGGTCTCCTACAATGAGCAGTTCTTC. Its protein is CASSSLGTSGVSYNEQFF.

This clonotype was recorded a few times. The chain combines TRBV7-9 with TRBJ1-3, with 7 bases identical to TRBD1. Germline CDR1 and CDR2: SEHNR and FQNEAQ (reference sequence). The trim removed 5 bases at V and 4 bases at J, leaving 8 bases unmatched. CDR3 size: 15 residues. CDR3: CASSKPQGVGNTIYF. The CDR3 nucleotides read TGTGCCAGCAGCAAGCCTCAGGGGGTAGGAAACACCATATATTTT.

The chain links TRBV27 to TRBJ2-5, with D possibly being TRBD1 (6 bases). The CDR3 consists of 18 residues. The germline gives CDR1 MNHEY, CDR2 SMNVEV (reference sequence). V gave up 4 bases and J gave up 3 bases, with 24 bases separating them. The CDR3, as DNA: TGTGCCAGCAGTTCCCCGAGCCCGACAGGTTTCCCTAAAGAGACCCAGTACTTC. Its translation is CASSSPSPTGFPKETQYF.

The chain has TRBV7-9 and TRBJ2-5, with D hard to call. Trimming removed 5 bases at V and 4 bases at J, with 17 bases between. This CDR3 contains 15 residues. Germline V gives CDR1 SEHNR, CDR2 FQNEAQ (reference sequence). DNA for the CDR3: TGTGCCAGCAGCCCAAGCTGGCACCTGGGAGAGACCCAGTACTTC. It is translated as CASSPSWHLGETQYF.

The chain joins TRBV4-3 to TRBJ2-3; the D gene is possibly TRBD1 (6 bases). This CDR3 has 19 residues. V was cut by 3 bases and J by 2 bases, with 24 bases left in between. Germline V gene lookup returns CDR1 LGHNA and CDR2 YSLEER. CDR3 in DNA: TGCGCCAGCAGCCATTCCTTTCTTTTTGGGACAACAGACACAGATACGCAGTATTTT. This translates into CASSHSFLFGTTDTDTQYF.

J is TRBJ2-2 and V is TRBV10-3, with 13 bases aligning to TRBD2. Germline lookup yields CDR1 ENHRY and CDR2 SYGVKD. The CDR3 has 17 residues. J lost 3 bases, V lost 3 bases, and 4 bases had no gene match. Written as DNA, the CDR3 is TGTGCCATCAGTGACCGCGGACTAGCGGGAGACACCGGGGAGCTGTTTTTT. Its protein is CAISDRGLAGDTGELFF.

The chain recombines TRBV11-2 with TRBJ2-5; D gene ambiguous. CDR3 length equals 13 residues. CDR1 is SGHAT and CDR2 is FQNNGV in the germline V gene. The ends were cut back, 3 bases at V and 6 bases at J, with 11 bases in the middle. DNA for the CDR3: TGTGCCAGCAGCTTCAGCAGAGAGCAGACCCAGTACTTC. Translated, it gives CASSFSREQTQYF.

This clonotype came up a few times. The rearrangement links TRBV4-3 to TRBJ2-7, with D tentatively TRBD1 (6 bases). The length of the CDR3 is 15 residues. V lost 1 base to trimming and J lost 10 bases, with 20 bases between them. Germline V CDR1 and CDR2: LGHNA, YSLEER. Here the CDR3 DNA reads TGCGCCAGCAGCCAAGGAAATGGACAGCCCGTGCGCCAGTACTTC. Protein sequence: CASSQGNGQPVRQYF.

The chain links TRBV14 to TRBJ1-1; TRBD1 aligns across 8 bases. Germline V lookup: CDR1 SGHDN, CDR2 FVKESK. The CDR3 is made up of 16 amino acids. Unmatched junction bases numbered 9, after V lost 1 base and J lost 5 bases. Here the CDR3 DNA reads TGTGCCAGCAGCCAAGGCCCGGACAGGGTAGGGACTGAAGCTTTCTTT. Protein product: CASSQGPDRVGTEAFF.

This chain connects TRBV7-2 to TRBJ2-5; TRBD1 is a possible D gene (6 bases). Trimming took off 1 base at V and 9 bases at J, with 12 bases between the two ends. This CDR3 is built from 13 residues. The germline V gene has CDR1 SGHTA and CDR2 FQGNSA. The CDR3 DNA reads as TGTGCCAGCAGCTTAGAGGAGTACAGGGCCCAGTACTTC. This encodes CASSLEEYRAQYF.

This clonotype was seen a few times. V usage is TRBV4-1 and J usage is TRBJ2-5; no definite D call. The V gene lost 1 base and the J gene lost 2 bases, with 17 bases spanning the gap. This CDR3 contains 17 residues. Per germline, CDR1 MGHRA and CDR2 YSYEKL. The CDR3 spells CASSQVFQGYPQETQYF. CDR3 in DNA: TGCGCCAGCAGCCAAGTGTTTCAAGGGTACCCACAAGAGACCCAGTACTTC.